The clone carrying this TCR beta chain has a count of ten or more. Germline-derived CDR1 and CDR2 are LGHDT and YNNKEL (reference sequence). V dropped 2 bases and J dropped 2; count of bases not matched to a gene: 6. This CDR3 spans 16 amino acids. CD4+ or CD8+ T cells at a count of some 900,000 served as input for the sorted libraries. cDNA synthesis was performed by 5'RACE with 10-nucleotide random UMIs. Over 190 million TCR-beta sequences from 15-18 subjects came out of each sequencing run. Via MiXCR, TCRdb re-called the 5' RACE reads, giving one row per CDR3 protein. The sample holds about 21,000 distinct CDR3 sequences, roughly 17% seen once. The data derive from a study of neurological immune-mediated disorders.

The chain joins TRBV3-1 to TRBJ2-1; 7 bases fit TRBD1. This receptor was taken from a woman younger than 30 with multiple sclerosis. The sequenced material came from CD8+ T cells from blood. The CDR3 is CASSQTRQGPYNEQFF. Written as DNA, the CDR3 is TGTGCCAGCAGCCAAACTAGACAGGGACCCTACAATGAGCAGTTCTTC.